This is a list of T cell receptor beta chains from one sample in a study of blood T cell repertoires in COVID-19. Repertoires were generated with immunoSEQ multiplex PCR, while TCRdb's copy carries only in-frame clones and drops some. The table has about 270,000 clones, about 87% seen once. The specimen sequenced was peripheral blood. The source is a man aged 55 to 70 who had recovered from COVID-19. The CDR3 runs from the conserved cysteine through the conserved F or W. The D gene is left open where the match is weak. Expanded clones are given a class, and other clones once, few, many or no size at all.

d_gene	v_gene	j_gene	abundance	CDR3aa	CDR3nt
-	TRBV27	TRBJ1-1	-	CASSLGSRTEAFF	TGTGCCAGCAGCCTGGGGAGTCGCACTGAAGCTTTCTTT
TRBD2	TRBV4-2	TRBJ2-3	-	CASSPAGPETQYF	TGTGCCAGCAGCCCAGCGGGGCCAGAAACGCAGTATTTT
-	TRBV7-8	TRBJ1-3	once	CASSRAGNTIYF	TGTGCCAGCAGCCGGGCCGGAAACACCATATATTTT
TRBD2	TRBV6-5	TRBJ2-1	-	CASSSVGGNEQFF	TGTGCCAGCAGTTCCGTCGGGGGGAATGAGCAGTTCTTC
TRBD2	TRBV19	TRBJ2-1	-	CASIAGGRLGEQFF	TGTGCCAGTATTGCGGGGGGGCGGTTGGGTGAGCAGTTCTTC
-	TRBV6-6	TRBJ1-5	-	CASTQGGGGPQHF	TGTGCCAGCACCCAAGGGGGAGGGGGGCCCCAGCATTTT
TRBD2	TRBV9	TRBJ2-5	-	CASTSSGGAGETQYF	TGTGCCAGCACCAGTAGCGGGGGGGCCGGGGAGACCCAGTACTTC
TRBD2	TRBV18	TRBJ2-3	-	CASSLIAGGGTDTQYF	TGTGCCAGCTCACTAATAGCGGGGGGCGGCACAGATACGCAGTATTTT
-	TRBV27	TRBJ1-2	-	CASSLLGREGYTF	TGTGCCAGCAGTTTGTTAGGGAGAGAGGGCTACACCTTC
TRBD1	TRBV5-4	TRBJ2-3	-	CASSPPGTGTDTQYF	TGTGCCAGCAGCCCCCCCGGGACAGGCACAGATACGCAGTATTTT
TRBD1	TRBV6-5	TRBJ2-7	-	CASTRTGYYEQYF	TGTGCCAGCACCCGGACAGGGTACTACGAGCAGTACTTC
-	TRBV6-5	TRBJ2-7	-	CASSYSTGSSYEQYF	TGTGCCAGCAGTTACTCGACGGGGAGCTCCTACGAGCAGTACTTC
TRBD1	TRBV30	TRBJ2-7	-	CAWKRDRGLDEQYF	TGTGCCTGGAAAAGGGACAGGGGGCTAGACGAGCAGTACTTC
TRBD1	TRBV6-5	TRBJ1-2	-	CASSYVGTGDYGYTF	TGTGCCAGCAGTTACGTAGGGACAGGGGACTATGGCTACACCTTC
TRBD1	TRBV28	TRBJ1-1	few	CASSPGQGARGTEAFF	TGTGCCAGCAGTCCCGGACAGGGGGCGAGGGGCACTGAAGCTTTCTTT
-	TRBV2	TRBJ2-7	-	CASSGLRGYEQYF	TGTGCCAGCAGCGGCCTCCGGGGGTACGAGCAGTACTTC
TRBD2	TRBV5-1	TRBJ2-1	-	CASSSGLDGSGRNNEQFF	TGCGCCAGCAGTTCGGGACTAGATGGGTCTGGGCGGAACAATGAGCAGTTCTTC
TRBD1	TRBV19	TRBJ2-7	-	CASSIGDRELGEQYF	TGTGCCAGTAGTATAGGGGACAGGGAACTCGGGGAGCAGTACTTC
TRBD1	TRBV6-5	TRBJ1-6	-	CASSPRDRWAPLHF	TGTGCCAGCAGCCCCCGGGACAGGTGGGCACCCCTCCACTTT
TRBD1	TRBV11-2	TRBJ2-7	-	CASTIIIWDRGIHEQYF	TGTGCCAGCACAATTATCATTTGGGACAGGGGGATCCACGAGCAGTACTTC
TRBD1	TRBV5-1	TRBJ1-1	-	CASRGGPGTGYTEAFF	TGCGCCAGCAGGGGTGGTCCGGGGACAGGGTATACTGAAGCTTTCTTT
TRBD1	TRBV6-2/TRBV6-3	TRBJ2-4	-	CASSYSGTDKNIQYF	TGTGCCAGCAGTTACTCGGGGACAGATAAAAACATTCAGTACTTC
-	TRBV2	TRBJ2-7	once	CASSTGGNYEQYF	TGTGCCAGCTCAACTGGCGGAAACTACGAGCAGTACTTC
TRBD2	TRBV19	TRBJ2-1	-	CASSVPSGGRNEQFF	TGTGCCAGTAGTGTCCCTAGCGGGGGGCGGAATGAGCAGTTCTTC
TRBD1	TRBV30	TRBJ2-2	-	CAWSALDRDTGELFF	TGTGCCTGGAGCGCCCTTGACAGGGACACCGGGGAGCTGTTTTTT
TRBD1	TRBV11-2	TRBJ1-6	-	CASSPRGRDHSPLHF	TGTGCCAGCAGCCCCAGGGGGCGAGATCATTCACCCCTCCACTTT
-	TRBV5-4	TRBJ1-2	-	CASSLGQANYGYTF	TGTGCCAGCAGCTTGGGTCAGGCAAACTATGGCTACACCTTC
TRBD2	TRBV5-1	TRBJ2-5	-	CASSLSILASKETQYF	TGCGCCAGCAGCTTATCTATACTAGCGAGTAAAGAGACCCAGTACTTC
-	TRBV19	TRBJ1-3	once	CASSIAQAPGNTIYF	TGTGCCAGTAGTATTGCTCAGGCTCCTGGAAACACCATATATTTT
-	TRBV19	TRBJ1-6	few	CASSIKPPTTGHNSPLHF	TGTGCCAGTAGTATTAAACCCCCTACGACAGGTCATAATTCACCCCTCCACTTT
TRBD1	TRBV7-2	TRBJ2-7	-	CASSSLMDRGAYEQYF	TGTGCCAGCAGCAGCTTAATGGACAGGGGCGCCTACGAGCAGTACTTC
-	TRBV7-9	TRBJ1-6	-	CASRLSGDNSPLHF	TGTGCCAGCAGGTTGAGCGGGGATAATTCACCCCTCCACTTT
-	TRBV7-6	TRBJ2-3	-	CASSLAFSPTDTQYF	TGTGCCAGCAGCTTAGCGTTTAGCCCTACAGATACGCAGTATTTT
-	TRBV14	TRBJ1-3	once	CASSAQQISGNTIYF	TGTGCCAGCAGCGCGCAACAGATCTCTGGAAACACCATATATTTT
TRBD1	TRBV27	TRBJ2-7	-	CASRRQGSSYEQYF	TGTGCCAGCAGACGACAGGGGTCTTCCTACGAGCAGTACTTC
-	TRBV4-1	TRBJ1-2	few	CASSQDTGVYGYTF	TGCGCCAGCAGCCAAGATACAGGAGTCTATGGCTACACCTTC
TRBD1	TRBV6-6	TRBJ1-5	-	CASSYQKDRGNQPQHF	TGTGCCAGCAGTTACCAAAAGGACAGGGGCAATCAGCCCCAGCATTTT
TRBD1	TRBV5-1	TRBJ2-1	-	CASSSVRKGASYNEQFF	TGCGCCAGCAGCTCCGTAAGGAAGGGGGCCTCCTACAATGAGCAGTTCTTC
TRBD1	TRBV7-8	TRBJ1-1	-	CASSLGQLFAEAFF	TGTGCCAGCAGCCTGGGACAGCTGTTTGCTGAAGCTTTCTTT
-	TRBV5-6	TRBJ1-2	-	CASREPSGRNGYTF	TGTGCCAGCAGAGAACCGTCGGGGAGAAATGGCTACACCTTC
TRBD1	TRBV28	TRBJ1-6	-	CASRLIQGSNSPLHF	TGTGCCAGCAGATTAATACAGGGGTCTAATTCACCCCTCCACTTT
TRBD2	TRBV5-1	TRBJ2-5	-	CASSFGGAEETQYF	TGCGCCAGCAGCTTCGGGGGGGCCGAGGAGACCCAGTACTTC
TRBD1	TRBV7-9	TRBJ2-7	-	CASSPGTVAYEQYF	TGTGCCAGCAGCCCGGGGACAGTTGCCTACGAGCAGTACTTC